This T cell receptor (beta chain) was sequenced in a study of shared clonotypes between healthy human individuals. General observations from the study: Unshared clonotypes carried lower generation probabilities than those common to all four donors.

Measured with immunoSEQ multiplex PCR; TCRdb has only the in-frame clones, and not every one. This repertoire shows approximately 2.3 million clones, 85% to 95% found once; its top ten account for 0.35% to 0.5%. The germline CDR1 and CDR2 sequences are MDHEN and SYDVKM. The CDR3 covers 14 residues. The V gene end was trimmed by 6 bases and the J gene end by 5 bases; junction bases not matched to a gene: 9. Points on this clone: Its antigen is currently unknown.

Donors were healthy HIV-negative adults without recently reported acute infections or vaccinations. The split of CD4+ cells yielded CD45RA+ naive and CD45RA-negative memory subsets. The chain uses TRBV28 and TRBJ1-2, with TRBD1 identical over 7 bases. The sample was naive CD4+ T cells from PBMCs. The subset: CD45RA+ positively selected. The sequence came from a man aged 18 to 30 in good health. Some clones in this sample may be carry-over from other donors' samples. The DNA for the CDR3 is TGTGCCAGCAGAGCGACAGGGTACGTTTATGGCTACACCTTC. This gives the protein CASRATGYVYGYTF.